This TCR beta chain was profiled in a study of cytomegalovirus exposure and HLA in healthy donors. About the study: There were about 85 million unique TCRs (from HLA-typed donors) in an early data release.

Looked up from germline, CDR1 is SGHRS and CDR2 is YFSETQ. V shed 3 bases and J shed 8 bases, with 12 bases lying between them. The CDR3 runs 13 residues. PCR employed 60 Vbeta and 13 Jbeta primers. Profiling relied on immunoSEQ multiplex PCR, and the TCRdb table lists in-frame clones only, not all of them. The data show fewer than 80,000 clones, with 70% to 80% seen just once and 2.5% held by the top ten. The sequence came from a man aged 30 to 45 in good health and CMV-seronegative. V gene TRBV5-1 combines with J gene TRBJ2-1; TRBD2 is a possible D gene (6 bases). What was sequenced was PBMCs. DNA for the CDR3: TGCGCCAGCAGCTCCGGGACTTTTTATGAGCAGTTCTTC. It translates to CASSSGTFYEQFF.